The rows below give T cell receptor beta chains drawn from one sample of a study of cytotoxic CD8 clonotypes in ibrutinib-treated CLL. Data came from immunoSEQ multiplex PCR; TCRdb stores just in-frame clones and leaves some out. The table includes 200,000 to 250,000 clones, approximately 75% detected once. Source: PBMCs, taken after 12 months of ibrutinib treatment. The receptors here all came from a human donor with chronic lymphocytic leukemia. The CDR3 runs from the conserved cysteine through the conserved F or W. The D gene is left open where the match is weak. The size field is filled for only some rows; it gives once, few, many or a size class.

-	TRBV28	TRBD1	TRBJ1-1	CASSLAGGFFTEAFF	TGTGCCAGCAGTTTGGCAGGGGGATTCTTCACTGAAGCTTTCTTT
-	TRBV6-6	-	TRBJ1-5	CASSYGGNQPQHF	TGTGCCAGCAGTTATGGCGGGAATCAGCCCCAGCATTTT
-	TRBV11-2	TRBD2	TRBJ2-3	CASSLGGRTDTQYF	TGTGCCAGCAGCTTAGGCGGGAGGACAGATACGCAGTATTTT
-	TRBV7-9	-	TRBJ1-2	CASSLGQGLGGYTF	TGTGCCAGCAGCTTAGGCCAGGGGTTAGGTGGCTACACCTTC
-	TRBV5-1	TRBD2	TRBJ2-5	CASRPGLVGETQYF	TGCGCCAGCAGACCCGGACTAGTCGGGGAGACCCAGTACTTC
-	TRBV5-1	-	TRBJ2-7	CASRWDGSSYEQYF	TGCGCCAGCAGATGGGACGGGAGCTCCTACGAGCAGTACTTC
few	TRBV30	TRBD2	TRBJ2-4	CAWSGRSGRSGLYF	TGTGCCTGGAGTGGACGGAGCGGGAGGTCGGGATTGTACTTC
-	TRBV5-1	TRBD2	TRBJ2-3	CASSSLHGLAGADTDTQYF	TGCGCCAGCAGCTCTCTTCACGGCCTAGCGGGGGCCGACACAGATACGCAGTATTTT
-	TRBV6-6	TRBD1	TRBJ1-5	CASSLQGNQPQHF	TGTGCCAGCAGTTTACAGGGGAATCAGCCCCAGCATTTT
-	TRBV6-1	-	TRBJ2-7	CASSEAGSRPEQYF	TGTGCCAGCAGTGAAGCGGGGAGTCGTCCCGAGCAGTACTTC
-	TRBV5-1	TRBD2	TRBJ2-1	CASSSGLTYNEQFF	TGCGCCAGCAGCTCGGGACTAACCTACAATGAGCAGTTCTTC
-	TRBV27	TRBD1	TRBJ1-1	CASTLTGLDTEAFF	TGTGCCAGCACCCTGACAGGGTTGGACACTGAAGCTTTCTTT
-	TRBV9	-	TRBJ1-5	CASSEQGGNQPQHF	TGTGCCAGCAGCGAACAGGGAGGGAATCAGCCCCAGCATTTT
-	TRBV11-1	-	TRBJ2-2	CASSSLSGTTNTGELFF	TGTGCCAGCAGCTCGCTGAGCGGCACAACGAACACCGGGGAGCTGTTTTTT
-	TRBV5-4	-	TRBJ1-2	CASSLGGPYGYTF	TGTGCCAGCAGCTTGGGGGGGCCCTATGGCTACACCTTC
-	TRBV5-1	TRBD1	TRBJ2-5	CASSVLGTDQETQYF	TGCGCCAGCAGCGTCCTAGGGACAGACCAAGAGACCCAGTACTTC
-	TRBV19	-	TRBJ2-1	CASSQSSYNEQFF	TGTGCCAGTAGCCAAAGCTCCTACAATGAGCAGTTCTTC
-	TRBV6-1	TRBD2	TRBJ2-2	CASSEKSFSSGRRNRELFF	TGTGCCAGCAGTGAAAAGAGTTTCTCTAGCGGGAGACGAAACCGGGAGCTGTTTTTT
-	TRBV7-8	TRBD1	TRBJ2-2	CASSLGPLTGAVDGELFF	TGTGCCAGCAGCTTAGGCCCCCTAACAGGGGCCGTAGACGGGGAGCTGTTTTTT
-	TRBV28	TRBD2	TRBJ2-7	CASSPRLAGAYEQYF	TGTGCCAGCAGTCCCCGACTAGCGGGAGCCTACGAGCAGTACTTC
-	TRBV9	-	TRBJ2-5	CASSPLANQETQYF	TGTGCCAGCAGCCCCTTAGCTAACCAAGAGACCCAGTACTTC
few	TRBV28	TRBD1	TRBJ1-4	CASSSGQGVYEKLFF	TGTGCCAGCAGTTCAGGACAGGGGGTCTATGAAAAACTGTTTTTT
-	TRBV6-5	-	TRBJ2-7	CASSYGEGAYEQYF	TGTGCCAGCAGTTACGGGGAGGGGGCGTACGAGCAGTACTTC
-	TRBV5-1	-	TRBJ2-3	CASSLRYETSTDTQYF	TGCGCCAGCAGCCTGAGATACGAGACTAGCACAGATACGCAGTATTTT
-	TRBV5-4	-	TRBJ1-6	CASRYGTGPNSPLHF	TGTGCCAGCAGGTACGGGACGGGGCCAAATTCACCCCTCCACTTT
once	TRBV11-2	-	TRBJ1-1	CASSLGLSNTEAFF	TGTGCCAGCAGCTTAGGATTATCGAACACTGAAGCTTTCTTT
-	TRBV19	TRBD2	TRBJ2-1	CASSALAANSYNEQFF	TGTGCCAGTAGTGCCCTAGCGGCTAATTCCTACAATGAGCAGTTCTTC
-	TRBV5-1	TRBD2	TRBJ2-2	CASSSPSGITGELFF	TGCGCCAGCAGCTCACCTAGCGGGATCACCGGGGAGCTGTTTTTT
few	TRBV7-9	-	TRBJ1-2	CASSLEGGDYGYTF	TGTGCCAGCAGCTTAGAGGGGGGTGACTATGGCTACACCTTC
few	TRBV13	-	TRBJ1-2	CASSLGPLRGYTF	TGTGCCAGCAGCTTAGGTCCGCTGAGAGGCTACACCTTC
few	TRBV28	TRBD1	TRBJ1-5	CASSSQGASGQPQHF	TGTGCCAGCAGTAGTCAGGGGGCTTCGGGTCAGCCCCAGCATTTT
-	TRBV6-5	-	TRBJ1-2	CASSPAGGWYGYTF	TGTGCCAGCAGTCCGGCGGGGGGTTGGTATGGCTACACCTTC
once	TRBV19	TRBD2	TRBJ2-7	CASSISLRGGAPYEQYF	TGTGCCAGTAGTATATCTCTCCGGGGAGGGGCCCCCTACGAGCAGTACTTC
-	TRBV30	-	TRBJ1-5	CAWSPGQGDQPQHF	TGTGCCTGGAGTCCCGGGCAGGGAGATCAGCCCCAGCATTTT
-	TRBV15	-	TRBJ2-6	CATSSVSSGANVLTF	TGTGCCACCAGCAGCGTCTCGTCCGGGGCCAACGTCCTGACTTTC
-	TRBV15	-	TRBJ2-3	CATSRGHGGRRDTQYF	TGTGCCACCAGCAGAGGCCATGGGGGGCGCAGAGATACGCAGTATTTT
once	TRBV11-3	TRBD1	TRBJ2-1	CASAPQGARRQFF	TGTGCCAGCGCTCCTCAGGGGGCAAGGCGGCAGTTCTTC
-	TRBV19	TRBD1	TRBJ1-5	CASSSFGDRDLRQPQHF	TGTGCCAGTAGTAGCTTTGGGGACAGGGACCTTAGACAGCCCCAGCATTTT
-	TRBV5-1	-	TRBJ1-6	CASMAGYSPLHF	TGCGCCTCCATGGCAGGCTATTCACCCCTCCACTTT
-	TRBV6-5	-	TRBJ2-1	CASSTFSGEQFF	TGTGCCAGCAGTACTTTTAGCGGTGAGCAGTTCTTC
-	TRBV4-1	-	TRBJ2-1	CASSQGTSQNNEQFF	TGCGCCAGCAGCCAAGGTACTAGCCAGAATAATGAGCAGTTCTTC
many	TRBV28	-	TRBJ1-1	CASSLSREAFF	TGTGCCAGCAGTTTATCCAGGGAAGCTTTCTTT
-	TRBV30	-	TRBJ1-6	CAWKAARGPLHF	TGTGCCTGGAAGGCTGCCCGAGGACCCCTCCACTTT
-	TRBV2	-	TRBJ2-5	CASMVGETQYF	TGTGCCAGCATGGTAGGGGAGACCCAGTACTTC
few	TRBV30	-	TRBJ1-1	CAWSVSSEAFF	TGTGCCTGGAGTGTGAGCAGTGAAGCTTTCTTT
-	TRBV29-1	TRBD1	TRBJ2-1	CSGQGRNEQFF	TGCAGCGGACAGGGGAGGAATGAGCAGTTCTTC
-	TRBV19	TRBD1	TRBJ2-3	CASHRDSPDTQYF	TGTGCCAGCCACCGGGACAGCCCAGATACGCAGTATTTT
-	TRBV5-6	-	TRBJ2-7	CASSLRRAYEQYF	TGTGCCAGCAGCTTACGGCGGGCCTACGAGCAGTACTTC
few	TRBV23-1	-	TRBJ2-1	CASSHPASDEGNEQFF	TGCGCCAGCAGTCACCCAGCTAGCGACGAAGGCAATGAGCAGTTCTTC
-	TRBV15	TRBD1	TRBJ1-2	CATSSTTGGAVGNYGYTF	TGTGCCACCAGCAGCACGACAGGGGGCGCAGTGGGTAACTATGGCTACACCTTC
-	TRBV5-1	TRBD1	TRBJ1-2	CASSLVGQGGYGYTF	TGCGCCAGCAGCCTGGTGGGACAGGGTGGTTATGGCTACACCTTC
-	TRBV15	-	TRBJ1-4	CATSRDQIRATNEKLFF	TGTGCCACCAGCAGAGACCAGATTCGGGCAACTAATGAAAAACTGTTTTTT
-	TRBV6-1	-	TRBJ1-2	CASSAGTLYGYTF	TGTGCCAGCAGTGCAGGGACTCTCTATGGCTACACCTTC
few	TRBV4-2	-	TRBJ1-5	CASSQDRQDSNQPQHF	TGTGCCAGCAGCCAAGATCGACAAGATAGCAATCAGCCCCAGCATTTT